The entry below describes one TCR beta chain. The CDR3 contains 13 residues. J lost 11 bases, V lost 2 bases, and 9 bases had no gene match. The germline CDR1 and CDR2 sequences are SQVTM and ANQGSEA. The authors' processing: Estimation of nucleated cell counts was performed using reference gene primer amplification. Clones were sequenced by immunoSEQ multiplex PCR, and TCRdb holds only the in-frame ones, with some missing. V, J and clone size derive from that table, while D and trimming were established from the DNA sequence. The data contain around 130,000 clones, less than 85% of them singletons. The data stem from a study of blood T cell repertoires in COVID-19. Background on the study: Sample material is recorded as cDNA or gDNA derived from T cells, B-cell-depleted T cells, or PBMCs.

The sample was peripheral blood. This receptor was identified in a woman aged 60 to 75 with acute or convalescent COVID-19. This chain connects TRBV29-1 to TRBJ1-1, with 9 bases identical to TRBD1. CDR3 protein: CSVELQGATGAFF. CDR3 in DNA: TGCAGCGTTGAATTACAGGGGGCGACGGGGGCTTTCTTT.